Listed below are T cell receptor beta chains from one sample, sequenced in a study of shared clonotypes between healthy human individuals. This table comes from immunoSEQ multiplex PCR, and its TCRdb copy is limited to in-frame clones, with some not included. The profile shows about 1 million clones, more than 65% of them singletons. The sample consisted of memory CD4+ T cells sorted from blood. The receptor source for this set is a young man in good health. Both conserved end residues are part of each CDR3. Fields, in order: clone size, V gene, J gene, CDR3 protein. The size entry is marked missing in some rows and otherwise reads once, few, many or a size class.

clone size: many; V gene: TRBV27; J gene: TRBJ1-5; CDR3 protein: CASKGQGNQPQHF
clone size: .; V gene: TRBV5-1; J gene: TRBJ2-1; CDR3 protein: CASSLRGASGIISSYNEQFF
clone size: .; V gene: TRBV5-1; J gene: TRBJ2-5; CDR3 protein: CASSLAVVGETQYF
clone size: .; V gene: TRBV5-1; J gene: TRBJ2-5; CDR3 protein: CASTGRKQGGETQYF
clone size: .; V gene: TRBV30; J gene: TRBJ1-3; CDR3 protein: CAYQGGGGGNTIYF
clone size: many; V gene: TRBV10-1; J gene: TRBJ2-2; CDR3 protein: CASSWQRSGELFF
clone size: .; V gene: TRBV5-1; J gene: TRBJ2-5; CDR3 protein: CASSPGSGKETQYF
clone size: .; V gene: TRBV4-3; J gene: TRBJ2-7; CDR3 protein: CASSQEAGVGEQYF
clone size: .; V gene: TRBV4-3; J gene: TRBJ1-1; CDR3 protein: CASSQGWMDRGLSYTEAFF
clone size: .; V gene: TRBV7-9; J gene: TRBJ2-7; CDR3 protein: CASSSRGGHDRGEQYF
clone size: .; V gene: TRBV18; J gene: TRBJ2-7; CDR3 protein: CASSLSRVRGGYEQYF
clone size: .; V gene: TRBV5-1; J gene: TRBJ2-7; CDR3 protein: CASRPTGGSYEQYF
clone size: many; V gene: TRBV7-8; J gene: TRBJ2-7; CDR3 protein: CASSLVTGSSYEQYF
clone size: .; V gene: TRBV6-5; J gene: TRBJ2-7; CDR3 protein: CASSYFTGGSYEQYF
clone size: .; V gene: TRBV18; J gene: TRBJ2-7; CDR3 protein: CASSQTSGAYEQYF
clone size: .; V gene: TRBV30; J gene: TRBJ2-2; CDR3 protein: CAWSTRANTGELFF
clone size: .; V gene: TRBV5-1; J gene: TRBJ2-5; CDR3 protein: CASSLAGTVQETQYF
clone size: few; V gene: TRBV4-1; J gene: TRBJ1-6; CDR3 protein: CASSQGWGPSPLHF
clone size: .; V gene: TRBV7-6; J gene: TRBJ2-5; CDR3 protein: CASSHPYRRETQYF
clone size: many; V gene: TRBV10-3; J gene: TRBJ1-4; CDR3 protein: CAISSAGWEKLFF
clone size: .; V gene: TRBV10-3; J gene: TRBJ1-2; CDR3 protein: CATYDTREDGYTF
clone size: .; V gene: TRBV6-1; J gene: TRBJ2-7; CDR3 protein: CASSEAYQGRNEQYF
clone size: .; V gene: TRBV29-1; J gene: TRBJ1-1; CDR3 protein: CSVEEGGRTEAFF
clone size: .; V gene: TRBV6-1; J gene: TRBJ2-7; CDR3 protein: CASSEAGRGGGYEQYF
clone size: .; V gene: TRBV7-9; J gene: TRBJ1-2; CDR3 protein: CASPRGQGKDGYTF
clone size: .; V gene: TRBV19; J gene: TRBJ2-3; CDR3 protein: CASTPTRGSTDTQYF
clone size: .; V gene: TRBV7-2; J gene: TRBJ1-2; CDR3 protein: CASSLLGSSANYGYTF
clone size: .; V gene: TRBV25-1; J gene: TRBJ1-1; CDR3 protein: CASTRGDGNTEAFF
clone size: .; V gene: TRBV30; J gene: TRBJ1-4; CDR3 protein: CAWGENRATNEKLFF
clone size: once; V gene: TRBV10-3; J gene: TRBJ2-5; CDR3 protein: CAISPGGSVETQYF
clone size: .; V gene: TRBV6-5; J gene: TRBJ2-2; CDR3 protein: CASSRSRSNTGELFF
clone size: .; V gene: TRBV5-6; J gene: TRBJ2-5; CDR3 protein: CASSLEFSEGLQTQYF